These T cell receptor beta chains were read from a single sample in a study of blood T cell repertoires in COVID-19. TCRdb's table, derived via immunoSEQ multiplex PCR, lists solely in-frame clones and lacks some. Among roughly 250,000 clones listed, around 87% were seen once. Sequencing was done on a sample of PBMCs or T cells enriched from blood (not recorded which). The receptors shown here come from a woman between 18 and 30 years old who had recovered from COVID-19. Each CDR3 is given with its conserved first and last residue. The D gene is left open where the match is weak. Size is omitted from some rows. Given values are once, few, many or a class for expanded clones.

D | J | size | V | DNA | CDR3
TRBD2 | TRBJ2-2 | NA | TRBV5-1 | TGCGCCAGCAGCTACGGGACTAGCGGGGATGAGGCCGGGGAGCTGTTTTTT | CASSYGTSGDEAGELFF
TRBD1 | TRBJ2-7 | NA | TRBV4-1 | TGCGCCAGCAGCCGCGGACAGGGGAGGGCTTACGAGCAGTACTTC | CASSRGQGRAYEQYF
NA | TRBJ1-3 | NA | TRBV6-6 | TGTGCCAGCAGTTACAGGGGGATTGGAAACACCATATATTTT | CASSYRGIGNTIYF
TRBD2 | TRBJ2-3 | NA | TRBV10-1 | TGCGCCAGCAGTGAGTCCAGGGCGGGGGGGAGAGATACGCAGTATTTT | CASSESRAGGRDTQYF
NA | TRBJ2-5 | NA | TRBV30 | TGTGCCTGGTCGTTCGGCCAAGAGACCCAGTACTTC | CAWSFGQETQYF
NA | TRBJ2-5 | once | TRBV6-5 | TGTGCCAGCAGGCGAATGGGTGCAGGCCAAGAGACCCAGTACTTC | CASRRMGAGQETQYF
TRBD1 | TRBJ2-5 | NA | TRBV5-1 | TGCGCCAGCAGCGAACAGGGGGAACGAACCCAGTACTTC | CASSEQGERTQYF
NA | TRBJ1-2 | NA | TRBV12-5 | TGTGCTAGTGGTTTGGCCTCAGGGGAGCGGTATGGCTACACCTTC | CASGLASGERYGYTF
NA | TRBJ1-6 | once | TRBV11-2 | TGTGCCAGCAGCTTAAGAGGATCCCATAATTCACCCCTCCACTTT | CASSLRGSHNSPLHF
NA | TRBJ1-2 | NA | TRBV6-5 | TGTGCCACCTCGACTATCTATGGCTACACCTTC | CATSTIYGYTF
NA | TRBJ2-3 | NA | TRBV9 | TGTGCCAGCAGCGTAGGCAGGGGGGTAACAGATACGCAGTATTTT | CASSVGRGVTDTQYF
TRBD1 | TRBJ2-7 | NA | TRBV19 | TGTGCCAGTAGTCTACGACAGGGGGCTTACGAGCAGTACTTC | CASSLRQGAYEQYF
NA | TRBJ1-1 | NA | TRBV10-3 | TGTGCCATCAGTGAGTTTGGGGCCACGGCTTTCTTT | CAISEFGATAFF
NA | TRBJ2-7 | NA | TRBV28 | TGTGCCAGCAGTCCTACAGGGCCCTACGAGCAGTACTTC | CASSPTGPYEQYF
NA | TRBJ2-3 | once | TRBV5-4 | TGTGCCAGCAGCTTCCCGGGGAGCACAGATACGCAGTATTTT | CASSFPGSTDTQYF
NA | TRBJ1-1 | NA | TRBV5-6 | TGTGCCAGCAGCTTGGGATGGGGGGACACTGAAGCTTTCTTT | CASSLGWGDTEAFF
NA | TRBJ1-2 | NA | TRBV6-6 | TGTGCCAGCAGTTACTCGAGTCAGGGGAATGGCTACACCTTC | CASSYSSQGNGYTF
TRBD2 | TRBJ2-7 | NA | TRBV4-1 | TGCGCCAGCAGCCATCTAGGGAGGGGCGCGCCCTACGAGCAGTACTTC | CASSHLGRGAPYEQYF
NA | TRBJ2-1 | NA | TRBV4-2 | TGTGCCAGCAGCCAAGATCGGGCCTACAATGAGCAGTTCTTC | CASSQDRAYNEQFF
NA | TRBJ1-3 | few | TRBV7-9 | TGTGCCAGCAGCCACAGGGTAGGGGGAAACACCATATATTTT | CASSHRVGGNTIYF
TRBD1 | TRBJ1-2 | few | TRBV5-1 | TGCGCCAGCAGCTCTGGACAGGGAGCCGCCACCTTC | CASSSGQGAATF
NA | TRBJ2-5 | NA | TRBV20-1 | TGCAGTGCTAGTGAGGGGGGAAAGACCCAGTACTTC | CSASEGGKTQYF
NA | TRBJ1-5 | NA | TRBV15 | TGTGCCACCAGCAGAGCTGCCCAGGGCTTTCAGCCCCAGCATTTT | CATSRAAQGFQPQHF
TRBD1 | TRBJ1-1 | NA | TRBV24-1 | TGTGCCACCAGTGATTCAAACAGGGGGAGGCCCCCTGAAGCTTTCTTT | CATSDSNRGRPPEAFF
TRBD2 | TRBJ2-1 | NA | TRBV6-4 | TGTGCCAGCAGTGAAGTAGCGGGGGATAACAATGAGCAGTTCTTC | CASSEVAGDNNEQFF
TRBD1 | TRBJ2-7 | NA | TRBV2 | TGTGCCGCAACAACAGGGGGTCCCCCCTACGAGCAGTACTTC | CAATTGGPPYEQYF
NA | TRBJ1-5 | NA | TRBV21-1 | TGTGCCATTCAGGGTGAGAGCAATCAGCCCCAGCATTTT | CAIQGESNQPQHF
TRBD1 | TRBJ2-3 | NA | TRBV5-4 | TGTGCCAGCAGCTTGGTCCGGGACAGTGGTACAGATACGCAGTATTTT | CASSLVRDSGTDTQYF
NA | TRBJ1-5 | NA | TRBV19 | TGTGCCAGTACCCCGACCCACCGGAGGGTAATCAATCAGCCCCAGCATTTT | CASTPTHRRVINQPQHF
TRBD1 | TRBJ1-2 | NA | TRBV2 | TGTGCCAGCAGGCCTTTCCGCGGGACAGGGGTCTATGGCTACACCTTC | CASRPFRGTGVYGYTF
NA | TRBJ1-2 | once | TRBV11-2 | TGTGCCAGCAGGGGGCTTAATGGGGGCTACACCTTC | CASRGLNGGYTF
TRBD1 | TRBJ1-6 | NA | TRBV2 | TGTGCCAGCACGAGGGGGACAGGTAATTCACCCCTCCACTTT | CASTRGTGNSPLHF
NA | TRBJ1-6 | NA | TRBV11-1 | TGTGCCAGCAGCTTTATTCAGGGAAGGGGTTCACCCCTCCACTTT | CASSFIQGRGSPLHF
TRBD2 | TRBJ2-4 | few | TRBV3-1/TRBV3-2 | TGTGCCAGCAGCCCTTTTAGCGGGGTTGCAAACATTCAGTACTTC | CASSPFSGVANIQYF
NA | TRBJ1-1 | NA | TRBV7-6 | TGTGCCAGCAGCTTAGCCACCGGAGGGCCGGATGAAGCTTTCTTT | CASSLATGGPDEAFF
NA | TRBJ1-6 | NA | TRBV12-3/TRBV12-4 | TGTGCCAGCAGTTTCGGTCTGATGTCACCCCTCCACTTT | CASSFGLMSPLHF
NA | TRBJ1-4 | NA | TRBV11-2 | TGTGCCAGCAGCCCGCTTGCGGGCTTTAATGAAAAACTGTTTTTT | CASSPLAGFNEKLFF
NA | TRBJ1-2 | NA | TRBV28 | TGTGCCAGCAGTTTATCAGGGAACTATGGCTACACCTTC | CASSLSGNYGYTF
NA | TRBJ1-2 | NA | TRBV9 | TGTGCCAGCAGCGTAAGGGCCTCTCAGGGTGGCTATGGCTACACCTTC | CASSVRASQGGYGYTF
NA | TRBJ1-1 | once | TRBV28 | TGTGCCAGCAGTTTCCCGTCTTATTCACAGGACAGATATCTGAACACTGAAGCTTTCTTT | CASSFPSYSQDRYLNTEAFF
TRBD1 | TRBJ1-5 | NA | TRBV10-2 | TGCGCCAGCAGAGACAGGGATGAACAGCCCCAGCATTTT | CASRDRDEQPQHF
NA | TRBJ1-5 | NA | TRBV4-1 | TGCGCCAGCAGCCAAGAAAAGCCGAACGACAATCAGCCCCAGCATTTT | CASSQEKPNDNQPQHF
NA | TRBJ2-4 | NA | TRBV11-2 | TGTGCCAGCAGCTTAGCTCGGGAAAACATTCAGTACTTC | CASSLARENIQYF
NA | TRBJ1-1 | NA | TRBV30 | TGTGCCTCCCATAACACTGAAGCTTTCTTT | CASHNTEAFF
NA | TRBJ1-2 | NA | TRBV5-1 | TGCGCCACCGCGCTGGGTCCCAGGAATGGCTACACCTTC | CATALGPRNGYTF
TRBD2 | TRBJ2-3 | NA | TRBV3-1/TRBV3-2 | TGTGCCAGCAGCCAAGACGGCGGGGGGCGCTCAGATACGCAGTATTTT | CASSQDGGGRSDTQYF
NA | TRBJ1-1 | NA | TRBV7-9 | TGTGCCAGCAGCTTGGTAGGCGGGGATACTGAAGCTTTCTTT | CASSLVGGDTEAFF
TRBD1 | TRBJ1-2 | NA | TRBV4-1 | TGCGCCAGCAGCCATGGGACAGACTATGGCTACACCTTC | CASSHGTDYGYTF
NA | TRBJ1-1 | NA | TRBV5-6 | TGTGCCAGCAGACTCCGTAGTGCGGGGAGGGGCACTGAAGCTTTCTTT | CASRLRSAGRGTEAFF
TRBD1 | TRBJ1-4 | NA | TRBV30 | TGTGCCTGGGCAGGGGGTTTCAATGAAAAACTGTTTTTT | CAWAGGFNEKLFF
NA | TRBJ1-5 | NA | TRBV19 | TGTGCCAGTAGTATTCCTGTCAGGGAATCGAGCAATCAGCCCCAGCATTTT | CASSIPVRESSNQPQHF
NA | TRBJ1-3 | once | TRBV10-3 | TGTGCCACGATCGACGGCCGGGATGGAAACACCATATATTTT | CATIDGRDGNTIYF